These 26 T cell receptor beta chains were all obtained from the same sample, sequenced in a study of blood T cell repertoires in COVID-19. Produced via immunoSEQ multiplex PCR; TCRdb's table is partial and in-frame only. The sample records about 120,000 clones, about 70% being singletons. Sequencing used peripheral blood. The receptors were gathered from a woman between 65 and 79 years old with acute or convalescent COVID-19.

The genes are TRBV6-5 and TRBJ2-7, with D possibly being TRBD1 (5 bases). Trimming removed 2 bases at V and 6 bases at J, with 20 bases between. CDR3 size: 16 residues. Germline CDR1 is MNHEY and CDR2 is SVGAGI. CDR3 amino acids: CASSYRLGWGLSEQYF. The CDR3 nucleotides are TGTGCCAGCAGTTACCGCCTCGGGTGGGGCCTTTCCGAGCAGTACTTC.

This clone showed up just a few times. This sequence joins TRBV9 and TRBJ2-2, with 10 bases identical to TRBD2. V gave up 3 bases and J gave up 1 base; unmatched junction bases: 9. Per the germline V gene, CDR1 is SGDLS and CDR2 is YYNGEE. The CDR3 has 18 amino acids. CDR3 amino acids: CASSAQGTSARNTGELFF. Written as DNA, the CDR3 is TGTGCCAGCAGCGCCCAGGGGACTAGCGCCCGGAACACCGGGGAGCTGTTTTTT.

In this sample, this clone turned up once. DNA for the CDR3: TGTGCCAGCAGCCCCCTCACAGGGGACGATTCACCCCTCCACTTT. Protein: CASSPLTGDDSPLHF. This sequence joins TRBV14 and TRBJ1-6; 7 bases align to TRBD1. The CDR3 is made up of 15 amino acids. The germline V gene has CDR1 SGHDN and CDR2 FVKESK. The V and J ends lost 4 bases and 8 bases, in that order; junction bases with no gene match: 8.

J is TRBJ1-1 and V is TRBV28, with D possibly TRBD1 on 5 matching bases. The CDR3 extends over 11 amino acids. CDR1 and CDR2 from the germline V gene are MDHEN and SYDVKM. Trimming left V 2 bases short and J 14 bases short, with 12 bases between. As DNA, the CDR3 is TGTGCCAGCAGTTTAACGCAGGGTGTATTCTTT. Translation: CASSLTQGVFF.

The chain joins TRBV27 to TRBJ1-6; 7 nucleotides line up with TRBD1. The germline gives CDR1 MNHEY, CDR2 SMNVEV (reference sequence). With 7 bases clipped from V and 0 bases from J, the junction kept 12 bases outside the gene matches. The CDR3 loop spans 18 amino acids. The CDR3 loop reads CASTHQGVSGSYNSPLHF. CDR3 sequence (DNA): TGTGCCAGCACACACCAGGGGGTTTCGGGCTCCTATAATTCACCCCTCCACTTT.

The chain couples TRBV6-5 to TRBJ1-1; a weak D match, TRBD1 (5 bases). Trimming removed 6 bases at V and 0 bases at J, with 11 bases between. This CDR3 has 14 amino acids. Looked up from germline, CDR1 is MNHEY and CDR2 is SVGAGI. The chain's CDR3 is CASSRQGVNTEAFF. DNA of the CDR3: TGTGCCAGCAGCCGGCAAGGGGTGAACACTGAAGCTTTCTTT.

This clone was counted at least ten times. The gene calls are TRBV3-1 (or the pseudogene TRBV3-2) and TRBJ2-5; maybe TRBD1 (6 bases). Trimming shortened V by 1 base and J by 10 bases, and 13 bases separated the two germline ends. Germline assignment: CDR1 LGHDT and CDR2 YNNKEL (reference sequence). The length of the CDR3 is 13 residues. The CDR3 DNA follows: TGTGCCAGCAGCCAAGGCTTACAGGGTGACCAGTACTTC. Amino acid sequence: CASSQGLQGDQYF.

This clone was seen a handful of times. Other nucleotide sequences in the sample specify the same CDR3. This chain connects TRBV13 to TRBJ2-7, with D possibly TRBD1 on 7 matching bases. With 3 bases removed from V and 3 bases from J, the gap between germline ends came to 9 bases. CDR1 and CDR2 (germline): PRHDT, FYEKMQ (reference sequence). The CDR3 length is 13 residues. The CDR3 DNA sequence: TGTGCCAGCAGCTTCCAGGGGGGCTACGAGCAGTACTTC. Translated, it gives CASSFQGGYEQYF.

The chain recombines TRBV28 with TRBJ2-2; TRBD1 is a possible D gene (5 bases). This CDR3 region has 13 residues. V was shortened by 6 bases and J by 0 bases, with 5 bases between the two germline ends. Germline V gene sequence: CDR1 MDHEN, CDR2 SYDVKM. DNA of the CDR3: TGTGCCAGCAGAGGGGCGAACACCGGGGAGCTGTTTTTT. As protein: CASRGANTGELFF.

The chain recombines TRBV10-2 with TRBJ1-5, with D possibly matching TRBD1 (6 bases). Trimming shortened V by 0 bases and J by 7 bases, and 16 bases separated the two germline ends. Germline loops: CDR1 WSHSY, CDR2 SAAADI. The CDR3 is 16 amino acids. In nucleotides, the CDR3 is TGCGCCAGCAGTGAGTCTAAGCGGGACATAAGACAGCCCCAGCATTTT. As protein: CASSESKRDIRQPQHF.

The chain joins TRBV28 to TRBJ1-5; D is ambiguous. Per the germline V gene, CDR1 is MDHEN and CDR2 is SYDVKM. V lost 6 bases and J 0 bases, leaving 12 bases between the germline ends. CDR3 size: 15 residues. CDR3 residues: CASSSAGYSNQPQHF. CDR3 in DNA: TGTGCCAGCAGCTCAGCAGGTTATAGCAATCAGCCCCAGCATTTT. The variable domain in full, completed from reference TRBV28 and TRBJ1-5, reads DVKVTQSSRYLVKRTGEKVFLECVQDMDHENMFWYRQDPGLGLRLIYFSYDVKMKEKGDIPEGYSVSREKKERFSLILESASTNQTSMYLCASSSAGYSNQPQHFGDGTRLSIL.

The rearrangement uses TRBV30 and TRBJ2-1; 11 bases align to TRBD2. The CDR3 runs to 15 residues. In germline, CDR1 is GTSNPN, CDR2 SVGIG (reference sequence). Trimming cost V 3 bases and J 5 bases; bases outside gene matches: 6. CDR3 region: CAWSHKGLADNEQFF. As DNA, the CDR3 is TGTGCCTGGAGCCATAAGGGACTAGCGGACAATGAGCAGTTCTTC.

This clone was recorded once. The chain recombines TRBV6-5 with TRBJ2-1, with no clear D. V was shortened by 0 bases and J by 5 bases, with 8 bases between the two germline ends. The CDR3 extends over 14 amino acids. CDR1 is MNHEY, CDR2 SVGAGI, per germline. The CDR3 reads CASSYSPYDNEQFF. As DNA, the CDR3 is TGTGCCAGCAGTTACTCGCCCTATGACAATGAGCAGTTCTTC.

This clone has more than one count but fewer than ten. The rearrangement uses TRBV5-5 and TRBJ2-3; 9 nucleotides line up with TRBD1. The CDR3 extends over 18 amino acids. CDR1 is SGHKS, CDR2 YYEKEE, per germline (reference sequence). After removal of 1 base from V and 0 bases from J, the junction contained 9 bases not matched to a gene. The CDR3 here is CASSLYGTGLSSTDTQYF. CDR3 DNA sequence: TGTGCCAGCAGCTTGTATGGGACAGGGCTATCTAGCACAGATACGCAGTATTTT.

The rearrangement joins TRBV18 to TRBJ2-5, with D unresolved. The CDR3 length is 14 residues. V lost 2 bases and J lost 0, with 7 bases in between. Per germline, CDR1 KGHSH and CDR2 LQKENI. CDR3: CASSPNQYQETQYF. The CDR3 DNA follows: TGTGCCAGCTCACCAAACCAGTACCAAGAGACCCAGTACTTC. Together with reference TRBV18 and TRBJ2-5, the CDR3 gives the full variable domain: NAGVMQNPRHLVRRRGQEARLRCSPMKGHSHVYWYRQLPEEGLKFMVYLQKENIIDESGMPKERFSAEFPKEGPSILRIQQVVRGDSAAYFCASSPNQYQETQYFGPGTRLLVL.

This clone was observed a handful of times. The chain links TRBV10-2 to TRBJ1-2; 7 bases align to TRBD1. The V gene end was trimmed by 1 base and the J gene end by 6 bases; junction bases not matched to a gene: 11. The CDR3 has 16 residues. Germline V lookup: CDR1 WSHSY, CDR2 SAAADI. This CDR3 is CASSEFPTGLPDGYTF. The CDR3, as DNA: TGCGCCAGCAGTGAGTTCCCGACAGGGCTCCCGGATGGCTACACCTTC.

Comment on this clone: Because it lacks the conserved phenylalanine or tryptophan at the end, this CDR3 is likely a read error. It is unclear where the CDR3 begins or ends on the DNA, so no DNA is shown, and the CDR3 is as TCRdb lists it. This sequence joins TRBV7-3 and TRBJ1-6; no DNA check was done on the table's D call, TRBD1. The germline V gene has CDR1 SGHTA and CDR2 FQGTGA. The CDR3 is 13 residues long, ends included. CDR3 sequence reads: CASSLRGVDTGSR.

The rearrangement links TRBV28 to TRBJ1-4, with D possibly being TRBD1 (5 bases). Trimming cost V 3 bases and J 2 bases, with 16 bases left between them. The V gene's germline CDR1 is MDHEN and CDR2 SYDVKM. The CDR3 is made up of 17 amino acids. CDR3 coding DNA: TGTGCCAGCAGTTTTGCTGGTGGGAGGGGCACTAATGAAAAACTGTTTTTT. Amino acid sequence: CASSFAGGRGTNEKLFF.

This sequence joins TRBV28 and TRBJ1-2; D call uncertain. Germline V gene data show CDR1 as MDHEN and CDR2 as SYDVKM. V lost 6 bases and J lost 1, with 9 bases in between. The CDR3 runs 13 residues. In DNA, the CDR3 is TGTGCCAGCAGCCCCCAGGATAACTATGGCTACACCTTC. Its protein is CASSPQDNYGYTF.

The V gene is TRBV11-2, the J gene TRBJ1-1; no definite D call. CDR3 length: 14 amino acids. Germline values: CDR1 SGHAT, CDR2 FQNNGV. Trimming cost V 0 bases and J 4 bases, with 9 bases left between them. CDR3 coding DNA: TGTGCCAGCAGCTTAGATGACGGGTTCACTGAAGCTTTCTTT. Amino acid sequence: CASSLDDGFTEAFF.

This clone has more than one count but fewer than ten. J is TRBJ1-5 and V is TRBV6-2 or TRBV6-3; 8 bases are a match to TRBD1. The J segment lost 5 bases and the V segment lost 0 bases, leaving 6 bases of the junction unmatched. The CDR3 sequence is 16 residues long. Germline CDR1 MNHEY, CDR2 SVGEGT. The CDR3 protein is CASSYSGRGLYQPQHF. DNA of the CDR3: TGTGCCAGCAGTTACTCTGGCAGGGGGCTTTATCAGCCCCAGCATTTT.

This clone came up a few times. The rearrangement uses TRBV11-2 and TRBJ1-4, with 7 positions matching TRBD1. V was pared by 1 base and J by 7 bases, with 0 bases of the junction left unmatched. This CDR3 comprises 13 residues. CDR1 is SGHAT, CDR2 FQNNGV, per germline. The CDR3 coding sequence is TGTGCCAGCAGCTTAGGACAGGGTGAAAAACTGTTTTTT. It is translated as CASSLGQGEKLFF.

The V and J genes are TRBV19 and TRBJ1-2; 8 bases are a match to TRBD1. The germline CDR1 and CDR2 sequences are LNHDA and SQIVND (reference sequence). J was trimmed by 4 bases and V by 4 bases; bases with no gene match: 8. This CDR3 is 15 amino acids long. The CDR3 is CASSTWDRRSYGYTF. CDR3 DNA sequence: TGTGCCAGTAGTACCTGGGACAGGCGGAGCTATGGCTACACCTTC.

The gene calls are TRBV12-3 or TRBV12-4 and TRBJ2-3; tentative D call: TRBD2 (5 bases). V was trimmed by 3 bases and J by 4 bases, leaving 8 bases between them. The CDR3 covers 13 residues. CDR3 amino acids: CASSFEGADTQYF. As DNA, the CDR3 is TGTGCCAGCAGTTTCGAGGGAGCAGATACGCAGTATTTT.

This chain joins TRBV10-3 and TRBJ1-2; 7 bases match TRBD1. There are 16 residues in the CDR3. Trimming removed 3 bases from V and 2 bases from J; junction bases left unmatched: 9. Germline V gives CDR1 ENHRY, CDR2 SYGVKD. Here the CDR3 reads CAISDPNRGFNYGYTF. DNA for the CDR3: TGTGCCATCAGTGATCCTAACAGGGGTTTCAACTATGGCTACACCTTC.

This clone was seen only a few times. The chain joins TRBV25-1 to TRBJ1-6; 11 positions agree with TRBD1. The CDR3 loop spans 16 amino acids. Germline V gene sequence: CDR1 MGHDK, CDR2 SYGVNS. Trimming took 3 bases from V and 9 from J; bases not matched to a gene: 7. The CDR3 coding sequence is TGTGCCAGCAGTGAGGGGGACAGGGGGGTATCTTCACCCCTCCACTTT. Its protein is CASSEGDRGVSSPLHF. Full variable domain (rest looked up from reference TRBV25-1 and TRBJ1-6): EADIYQTPRYLVIGTGKKITLECSQTMGHDKMYWYQQDPGMELHLIHYSYGVNSTEKGDLSSESTVSRIRTEHFPLTLESARPSHTSQYLCASSEGDRGVSSPLHFGNGTRLTVT.